The clone carrying this T cell receptor (beta chain) appeared many times. The antigen remains unidentified. CDR3 length: 13 residues. Trimming took 6 bases from V and 0 from J, leaving 8 bases between them. TCRdb itself ran the 5' RACE reads through MiXCR, one entry per CDR3 protein. Of 270,000 or so distinct CDR3 sequences listed, over 15% were seen once; the top ten hold roughly 34%. The sample originates from a study of CD8 T cells in ankylosing spondylitis. Regarding the study as a whole: Ankylosing spondylitis blood appeared to carry a characteristic TCR beta motif of fewer than 10 highly homologous variants.

V is TRBV12-3 or TRBV12-4 and J is TRBJ2-5, with a possible D match to TRBD2 (6 bases). This TCR was sampled from a male donor with ankylosing spondylitis or in good health (not recorded which). Sequencing was done on a sample of blood, either unsorted or a sorted T cell fraction (not recorded which). DNA of the CDR3: TGTGCCAGCAGGGAGGGGCACCAAGAGACCCAGTACTTC. Protein: CASREGHQETQYF.